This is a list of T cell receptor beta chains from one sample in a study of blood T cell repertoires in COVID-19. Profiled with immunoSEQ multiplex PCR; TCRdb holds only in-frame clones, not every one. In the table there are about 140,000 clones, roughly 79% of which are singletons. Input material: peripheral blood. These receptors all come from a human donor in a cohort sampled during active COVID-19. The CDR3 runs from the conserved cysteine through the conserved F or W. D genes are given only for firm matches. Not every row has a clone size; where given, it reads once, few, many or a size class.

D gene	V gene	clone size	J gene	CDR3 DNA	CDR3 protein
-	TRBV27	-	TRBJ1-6	TGTGCCAGCAGTTTATCGTCGAACAGGGTATCTCATAATTCACCCCTCCACTTT	CASSLSSNRVSHNSPLHF
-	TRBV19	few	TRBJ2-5	TGTGCCAGTAGTATAGGGGGCCCCGAAGAGACCCAGTACTTC	CASSIGGPEETQYF
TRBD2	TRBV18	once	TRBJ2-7	TGTGCCAGCTCACCAGGACTAGCTTACGAGCAGTACTTC	CASSPGLAYEQYF
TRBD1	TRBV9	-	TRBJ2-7	TGTGCCAGCAGCATAGGGACAGCGGATACCTACGAGCAGTACTTC	CASSIGTADTYEQYF
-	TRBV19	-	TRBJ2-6	TGTGCCAGTAGGAGGGTTGGGGCCAACGTCCTGACTTTC	CASRRVGANVLTF
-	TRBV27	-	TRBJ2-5	TGTGCCAGCAGTTTATCAGCAGGAGAGACCCAGTACTTC	CASSLSAGETQYF
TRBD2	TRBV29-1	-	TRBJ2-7	TGCAGCGTCCGGACTAGCGGCTACGAGCAGTACTTC	CSVRTSGYEQYF
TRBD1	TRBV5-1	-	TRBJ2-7	TGCGCCAGCAGCTTAGGACAGGGAGGTTCCGAGCAGTACTTC	CASSLGQGGSEQYF
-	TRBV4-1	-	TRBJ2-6	TGCGCCAGCAGCCAAGCCCACCGGGGGGCCGGGGCCAACGTCCTGACTTTC	CASSQAHRGAGANVLTF
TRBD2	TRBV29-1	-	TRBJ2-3	TGCAGCGCTAAGACTAGCGGGATGAACACAGATACGCAGTATTTT	CSAKTSGMNTDTQYF
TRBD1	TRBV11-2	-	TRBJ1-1	TGTGCCAGCAGCGCGGGACAGGGTTTGAACACTGAAGCTTTCTTT	CASSAGQGLNTEAFF
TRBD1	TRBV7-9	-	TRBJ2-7	TGTGCCAGCAGCCCTTCGTTCCTTTCCGGGACAGAAAACTACGAGCAGTACTTC	CASSPSFLSGTENYEQYF
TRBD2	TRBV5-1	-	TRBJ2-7	TGCGCCAGCAGCTTGGTGGCGGGAGGGCCTTACGAGCAGTACTTC	CASSLVAGGPYEQYF
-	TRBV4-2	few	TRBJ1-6	TGTGCCAGCAGCCAAGAACACAGGGATAGGCCCCTCCACTTT	CASSQEHRDRPLHF
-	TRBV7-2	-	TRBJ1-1	TGTGCCAGCAGCTTAGGGGCAGGCCCTGGGACTGAAGCTTTCTTT	CASSLGAGPGTEAFF
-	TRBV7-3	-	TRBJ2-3	TGTGCCAGCAGCTCAAGGGGGGGAAGACCAACAGATACGCAGTATTTT	CASSSRGGRPTDTQYF
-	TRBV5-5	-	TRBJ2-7	TGTGCCAGCAGCGTCGCGGGGGCCATCTCCTACGAGCAGTACTTC	CASSVAGAISYEQYF
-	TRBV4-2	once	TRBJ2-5	TGTGCCAGCAGCCAAGAATGGTACAGAACTCAAGAGACCCAGTACTTC	CASSQEWYRTQETQYF
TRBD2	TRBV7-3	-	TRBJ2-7	TGTGCCAGCAGCCCCGGGGGGGGTAGCTCCTACGAGCAGTACTTC	CASSPGGGSSYEQYF
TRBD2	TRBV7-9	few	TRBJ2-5	TGTGCCAGCAGCTCCGGGGCGGGAGGGCAAGAGACCCAGTACTTC	CASSSGAGGQETQYF
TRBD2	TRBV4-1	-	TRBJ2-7	TGCGCCAGCAGCCAAGATGGGAGGGACTGGTACTACGAGCAGTACTTC	CASSQDGRDWYYEQYF
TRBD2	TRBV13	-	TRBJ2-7	TGTGCCAGCAGGGTTGTCGGGACTAGCGGGATCGAGCAGTACTTC	CASRVVGTSGIEQYF
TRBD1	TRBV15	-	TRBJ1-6	TGTGCCACCAGCAGAGATGAAGTCAGGGGGACAATACACTTT	CATSRDEVRGTIHF
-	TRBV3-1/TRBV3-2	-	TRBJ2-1	TGTGCCAGCAGCCAATCTCGAGGGAATGAGCAGTTCTTC	CASSQSRGNEQFF
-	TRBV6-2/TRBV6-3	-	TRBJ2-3	TGTGCCAGCAGTTACTCGCCAGGGGCAGATACGCAGTATTTT	CASSYSPGADTQYF
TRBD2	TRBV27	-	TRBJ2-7	TGTGCCAGCAGTTTAGCGGGAGTCCCCTACGAGCAGTACTTC	CASSLAGVPYEQYF
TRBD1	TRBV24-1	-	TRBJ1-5	TGTGCCACCAGTGACTGGACAGGGGGACACAATCAGCCCCAGCATTTT	CATSDWTGGHNQPQHF
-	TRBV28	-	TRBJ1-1	TGTGCCAGCAGTTTGGCCAGACAGAACACTGAAGCTTTCTTT	CASSLARQNTEAFF
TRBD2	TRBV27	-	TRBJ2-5	TGTGCCAGCATGGCGGGACTAGCGGGAGGGGAAGAGACCCAGTACTTC	CASMAGLAGGEETQYF
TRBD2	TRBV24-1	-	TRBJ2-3	TGTGCCACCAGTGCCGGGGCTAGCGGGAGCACAGATACGCAGTATTTT	CATSAGASGSTDTQYF
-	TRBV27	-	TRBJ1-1	TGTGCCAGCAGTTGGGGGACGGGGGGCACTGAAGCTTTCTTT	CASSWGTGGTEAFF
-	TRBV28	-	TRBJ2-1	TGTGCCAGCAGTTTATCTGCGCGGGACTCCTACAATGAGCAGTTCTTC	CASSLSARDSYNEQFF
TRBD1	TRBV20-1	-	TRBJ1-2	TGCAGTGCTACGGACAGGGTCGGCTACACCTTC	CSATDRVGYTF
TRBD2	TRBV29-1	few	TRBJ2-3	TGCAGCTTAACAAGCGGGGGTGATACGCAGTATTTT	CSLTSGGDTQYF
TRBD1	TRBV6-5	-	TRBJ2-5	TGTGCCAGCAGCGCGGACAGGGGGGTATTCGGGACCCAGTACTTC	CASSADRGVFGTQYF
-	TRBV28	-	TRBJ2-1	TGTGCCAGCAGTCTGGAGGGCCTCTACAATGAGCAGTTCTTC	CASSLEGLYNEQFF
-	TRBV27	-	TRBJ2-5	TGTGCCAGCAGTCCGCGCCAAAAAGAGACCCAGTACTTC	CASSPRQKETQYF
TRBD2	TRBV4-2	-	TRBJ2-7	TGTGCCAGCAGCCAAGTTGCGGGAGACCCCTACGAGCAGTACTTC	CASSQVAGDPYEQYF
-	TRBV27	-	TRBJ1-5	TGTGCCAGCAGTCCTCGACAGCTAAGCAATCAGCCCCAGCATTTT	CASSPRQLSNQPQHF
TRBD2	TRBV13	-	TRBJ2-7	TGTGCCAGCAGCTTAAGGGGAGCGGGACGGGGAAGCGAGCAGTACTTC	CASSLRGAGRGSEQYF
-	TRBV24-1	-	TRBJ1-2	TGTGCCACCAGTGAGCAAGCTGAGGGCTACACCTTC	CATSEQAEGYTF
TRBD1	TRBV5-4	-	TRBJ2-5	TGTGCCAGCAGCTTTGGACAGGGGATAGGAGAAGAGACCCAGTACTTC	CASSFGQGIGEETQYF